This entry lists 7 T cell receptor beta chains sequenced from one sample in a study of T cell clonotyping in hematopoietic cell transplantation (dated by TCRdb to the early 2020s). Per the publication, the time point label means: 100 days after allo-HCT. Libraries were built with the immunoSEQ multiplex PCR assay. Imported from immuneACCESS, the table was reduced by TCRdb to in-frame sequences with V and J called. These copies leave out some clones; in studies compared against another copy, an unresolved V gene accounts for under half, and the cause of the remainder is not known. For this sample there are over 6,000 clones; 80% to 90% appear just once. Roughly 5.7% of the sample belongs to the ten largest clones. The input for sequencing was peripheral blood mononuclear cells, taken 100 days after allogeneic stem cell transplant. The receptors derive from a female patient aged 40-49 years who had an allogeneic stem cell transplant from a related donor, so the T cells may come from the graft donor. Some clones in this sample may be carry-over from other donors' samples.

The J gene is TRBJ1-5, the V gene TRBV25-1; tentatively, D is TRBD1 (6 bases). The germline V and J ends were trimmed by 0 bases and 0 bases, with 12 bases remaining between them. This CDR3 is built from 17 residues. Germline values: CDR1 MGHDK, CDR2 SYGVNS. The CDR3 DNA reads as TGTGCCAGCAGTGAATATACAGGGCGTTATAGCAATCAGCCCCAGCATTTT. As protein: CASSEYTGRYSNQPQHF.

This rearrangement joins TRBV6-1 to TRBJ2-3; weak D call: TRBD2 (7 bases). The CDR3 sequence is 14 residues long. V was cut by 7 bases and J by 0 bases, with 11 bases left in between. The germline gives CDR1 MNHNS, CDR2 SASEGT. The CDR3 DNA is TGTGCCAGCATCGGGGGGCGTAGCACAGATACGCAGTATTTT. This translates into CASIGGRSTDTQYF.

The count of this clone is one. The chain links TRBV7-6 to TRBJ2-3, with 10 bases fitting TRBD2. CDR3 length equals 19 residues. The germline gives CDR1 SGHVS, CDR2 FNYEAQ. With V trimmed by 1 base and J by 0 bases, 10 bases remained unmatched. CDR3 in amino acids: CASSLVLAGMSGSTDTQYF. The CDR3 region has the DNA TGTGCCAGCAGCTTAGTACTAGCGGGAATGTCGGGGAGCACAGATACGCAGTATTTT.

The CDR3 sequence is CASKGDRAYGYTF. As DNA, the CDR3 is TGTGCCAGCAAAGGGGACAGGGCCTATGGCTACACCTTC. The chain has TRBV2 and TRBJ1-2, with TRBD1 matching 9 bases. This CDR3 contains 13 residues. CDR1 is SNHLY and CDR2 is FYNNEI in the germline V gene. After removal of 7 bases from V and 4 bases from J, the junction contained 4 bases not matched to a gene. The variable domain in full, with the rest retrieved from reference TRBV2 and TRBJ1-2, is EPEVTQTPSHQVTQMGQEVILRCVPISNHLYFYWYRQILGQKVEFLVSFYNNEISEKSEIFDDQFSVERPDGSNFTLKIRSTKLEDSAMYFCASKGDRAYGYTFGSGTRLTVV.

The chain is built from TRBV7-2 and TRBJ2-7, with TRBD1 matching 7 bases. The V gene's germline CDR1 is SGHTA and CDR2 FQGNSA. The CDR3 sequence is 12 residues long. Germline trimming cut 5 bases from V and 5 bases from J; bases unmatched to any gene: 3. The CDR3, as DNA: TGTGCCAGCAGCCGTACAGGGGACGAGCAGTACTTC. Encoded protein: CASSRTGDEQYF. Together with reference TRBV7-2 and TRBJ2-7, the CDR3 gives the full variable domain: GAGVSQSPSNKVTEKGKDVELRCDPISGHTALYWYRQSLGQGLEFLIYFQGNSAPDKSGLPSDRFSAERTGGSVSTLTIQRTQQEDSAVYLCASSRTGDEQYFGPGTRLTVT.

The V and J genes are TRBV7-2 and TRBJ2-2; D is unclear. Looked up from germline, CDR1 is SGHTA and CDR2 is FQGNSA. Trimming stripped 0 bases from V and 0 bases from J, with 8 bases between. This CDR3 comprises 16 residues. CDR3 in DNA: TGTGCCAGCAGCTTAGCGGCAGTTTCGAACACCGGGGAGCTGTTTTTT. Translating gives CASSLAAVSNTGELFF.

This clone was found once. The chain recombines TRBV28 with TRBJ2-7; TRBD1 matches 9 bases. Germline-derived CDR1 and CDR2 are MDHEN and SYDVKM. The CDR3 has 14 residues. V lost 4 bases and J lost 2; bases outside the gene matches: 3. DNA of the CDR3: TGTGCCAGCAGTTGGACAGGGGACCCCTACGAGCAGTACTTC. Translation gives CASSWTGDPYEQYF.